The entry that follows covers one T cell receptor beta chain sequence. The target antigen is unknown. These data belong to a study of cytomegalovirus exposure and HLA in healthy donors. Regarding the study as a whole: Equally common other TCR beta chains were less clonally expanded than HLA-associated ones, a later analysis found. Across HLA loci, a later analysis found differing TCR association rates, with DRB1 most and HLA-C fewest. Per published accounts, TCR beta sequences correctly predicted the HLA-A and HLA-B alleles of most subjects.

This CDR3 region has 16 residues. PCR involved 60 Vbeta and 13 Jbeta primers. In the authors' methods: The authors later counted tens of millions of unique TCR beta chains, 8.5 million to 13 million of them shared. Data came from immunoSEQ multiplex PCR; TCRdb stores just in-frame clones and leaves some out. V and J calls and clone size follow that table, whereas D and trimming were derived from the DNA. The table shows roughly 150,000 clones, with 82% occurring only once. The clonotype originates from a girl aged 5-17 years in good health and CMV-seropositive. The sequenced sample consisted of PBMCs. The V gene is TRBV12-2, the J gene TRBJ1-4. TRBV12-2 is a documented pseudogene. In DNA form, the CDR3 reads TGTGCAAGTCGCTTAGAACGGAGGGAATATAATGAAAAACTGTTTTTT. As protein: CASRLERREYNEKLFF.